This is a list of T cell receptor beta chains from one sample in a study of tumor-infiltrating lymphocytes in oesophageal squamous cell carcinoma. TCRdb used MiXCR to reprocess the PCR reads, holding one entry per CDR3 protein. Of 20,000 to 25,000 distinct CDR3 sequences listed, 36% are singletons. Sequencing was carried out using esophageal tumor tissue. The source is a male donor with esophageal squamous cell carcinoma. Each CDR3 is given with its conserved first and last residue. D genes are given only for firm matches. Some rows mark clone size as missing; the rest say once, few, many or name a class of expanded clone.

>TRBV7-2|medium-sized|TRBJ1-2|13|.
CASSSVGTYGYTF
TGTGCCAGCAGCTCGGTTGGGACCTATGGCTACACCTTC
>TRBV6-2/TRBV6-3|.|TRBJ2-5|13|.
CASKYRGQETQYF
TGTGCCAGCAAATATAGGGGGCAAGAGACCCAGTACTTC
>TRBV7-6|few|TRBJ2-1|17|TRBD2
CASSIQGGASGGNEQFF
TGTGCCAGCAGCATTCAAGGGGGGGCTAGCGGGGGGAATGAGCAGTTCTTC
>TRBV7-9|.|TRBJ2-1|15|TRBD2
CASSSTSASYNEQFF
TGTGCCAGCAGCTCGACTAGCGCCTCCTACAATGAGCAGTTCTTC
>TRBV6-6|few|TRBJ2-6|14|.
CASSYGSGANVLTF
TGTGCCAGCAGTTACGGCTCTGGGGCCAACGTCCTGACTTTC
>TRBV27|.|TRBJ2-1|18|TRBD2
CASSQLPGLAGCPYEQFF
TGTGCCAGCAGTCAACTACCTGGACTAGCGGGCTGCCCCTACGAGCAGTTCTTC
>TRBV11-3|medium-sized|TRBJ2-1|15|TRBD2
CASSSLATSYNEQFF
TGTGCCAGCAGCTCACTAGCGACCTCCTACAATGAGCAGTTCTTC
>TRBV6-1|.|TRBJ2-3|16|.
CASSLSTGGGTDTQYF
TGTGCCAGCAGCCTGTCCACAGGGGGGGGCACAGATACGCAGTATTTT
>TRBV7-8|.|TRBJ2-5|14|.
CASSLTSRGETQYF
TGTGCCAGCAGCTTGACTAGTAGAGGGGAGACCCAGTACTTC
>TRBV7-9|many|TRBJ1-1|13|.
CASSLALGSEAFF
TGTGCCAGCAGCTTAGCATTGGGGTCAGAAGCTTTCTTT
>TRBV5-4|.|TRBJ2-2|16|TRBD2
CASSLAGGRSTGELFF
TGCGCCAGCAGCTTGGCGGGGGGGCGCAGCACCGGGGAGCTGTTTTTT
>TRBV6-1|many|TRBJ1-1|14|TRBD1
CASSRTGARAEAFF
TGTGCCAGCAGTAGGACAGGGGCCCGTGCTGAAGCTTTCTTT
>TRBV7-2|.|TRBJ1-4|14|TRBD1
CASSQGQGGEKLFF
TGTGCCAGCAGCCAGGGACAGGGAGGTGAAAAACTGTTTTTT
>TRBV5-8|many|TRBJ1-5|16|TRBD1
CASSLAQGQGNQPQHF
TGTGCCAGCAGCTTGGCCCAGGGACAGGGGAACCAGCCCCAGCATTTT
>TRBV7-2|few|TRBJ2-3|16|TRBD2
CASSLARGWMTDTQYF
TGTGCCAGCAGCTTAGCGCGGGGGTGGATGACAGATACGCAGTATTTT
>TRBV7-8|.|TRBJ2-1|15|.
CASSLESASYNEQFF
TGTGCCAGCAGCTTAGAGTCGGCTTCCTACAATGAGCAGTTCTTC
>TRBV2|.|TRBJ2-7|12|TRBD2
CASRDYSYEQYF
TGTGCCAGTAGGGACTACTCCTACGAGCAGTACTTC
>TRBV7-6|medium-sized|TRBJ2-7|13|TRBD1
CASSWGQGYEQYF
TGTGCCAGCAGCTGGGGACAGGGGTACGAGCAGTACTTC
>TRBV7-9|medium-sized|TRBJ2-7|13|.
CASSKTGSRAQYF
TGTGCCAGCAGCAAAACGGGTTCCCGGGCGCAGTACTTC
>TRBV7-9|.|TRBJ2-6|19|.
CASSLGVAVGSSGANVLTF
TGTGCCAGCAGCTTAGGAGTTGCGGTGGGGAGTTCTGGGGCCAACGTCCTGACTTTC
>TRBV28|.|TRBJ2-7|13|.
CASSLLYTGELYF
TGTGCCAGCAGTTTATTGTATACCGGGGAGCTGTATTTT
>TRBV7-6|.|TRBJ1-4|15|TRBD1
CASSPVRGLEEKLFF
TGTGCCAGCAGCCCCGTCAGGGGGCTGGAGGAAAAACTGTTTTTT
>TRBV12-5|many|TRBJ2-2|16|.
CASGLVLGGAGGELFF
TGTGCTAGTGGTTTGGTACTGGGGGGCGCAGGCGGGGAGCTGTTTTTT
>TRBV12-3/TRBV12-4|many|TRBJ2-7|13|TRBD2
CASSPSGSYEQYF
TGTGCCAGCTCCCCTAGCGGGAGTTACGAGCAGTACTTC
>TRBV7-6|.|TRBJ2-3|13|.
CASSFGTTDTQYF
TGTGCCAGCAGCTTCGGGACCACAGATACGCAGTATTTT
>TRBV6-1|many|TRBJ1-2|14|.
CASSPHTGLYGYTF
TGTGCCAGCAGTCCACACACGGGACTATATGGCTACACCTTC
>TRBV6-1|.|TRBJ2-7|15|TRBD1
CASSPPGQGAFEQYF
TGTGCCAGCAGTCCCCCGGGACAGGGGGCTTTCGAGCAGTACTTC
>TRBV7-9|once|TRBJ2-3|14|TRBD2
CASSPGLGPDTQYF
TGTGCCAGCAGCCCAGGACTAGGCCCAGATACGCAGTATTTT
>TRBV27|.|TRBJ2-7|16|.
CASSRASSQRSYEQYF
TGTGCCAGCAGTAGAGCAAGTAGTCAACGCTCCTACGAGCAGTACTTC
>TRBV7-9|many|TRBJ1-5|14|.
CASSSNTGYQPQHF
TGTGCCAGCAGCTCGAATACAGGGTATCAGCCCCAGCATTTT
>TRBV11-2|.|TRBJ2-3|17|TRBD2
CASSSRLAGLSTDTQYF
TGTGCCAGCAGCTCACGTTTAGCGGGACTCAGCACAGATACGCAGTATTTT
>TRBV7-6|.|TRBJ2-5|13|.
CASSRDTQETQYF
TGTGCTAGCAGCCGAGACACCCAAGAGACCCAGTACTTC
>TRBV5-5|many|TRBJ2-5|20|TRBD2
CASSLGQTTASGRRGETQYF
TGTGCCAGCAGCTTGGGGCAGACTACGGCTAGCGGGAGAAGGGGAGAGACCCAGTACTTC
>TRBV7-2|medium-sized|TRBJ2-7|15|.
CASSLEGGFSYEQYF
TGTGCCAGCAGCTTAGAGGGGGGGTTCTCCTACGAGCAGTACTTC
>TRBV7-9|.|TRBJ2-7|12|.
CATRDTPYEQYF
TGTGCCACCCGGGACACCCCCTACGAGCAGTACTTC